A selection of T cell receptor beta chains follows, all from one sample in a study of OX40 agonist ivuxolimab in advanced cancers. The protocol was immunoSEQ multiplex PCR, while the TCRdb copy is restricted to in-frame clones and leaves out a portion. The sample has about 13,000 clones; 75% to 85% are singletons. The input for sequencing was CD4+ or CD8+ T cells sorted from blood, taken in a trial of the OX40 agonist ivuxolimab. All receptors come from an adult with an advanced solid tumor such as melanoma, head and neck, liver or kidney cancer. The CDR3 runs from the conserved cysteine through the conserved F or W. A D gene is named only where the DNA matches it firmly. The size of a clone is reported for some rows only, either as once, few or many, or as a class for expanded clones.

clone size	V gene	D gene	J gene	CDR3 DNA	CDR3 protein
few	TRBV6-5	-	TRBJ2-1	TGTGCCAGCACCCCGAGCTCCTACAATGAGCAGTTCTTC	CASTPSSYNEQFF
-	TRBV5-4	TRBD2	TRBJ2-3	TGTGCCAGCAGCTTGGGGGCGGGAGGGGGCACAGATACGCAGTATTTT	CASSLGAGGGTDTQYF
medium-sized	TRBV7-8	-	TRBJ1-1	TGTGCCAGCAGCTTAGAGGCGGACTTTTCAGTCACTGAAGCTTTCTTT	CASSLEADFSVTEAFF
-	TRBV4-1	-	TRBJ2-7	TGCGCCAGCAGCCAAGTGGCGCAGGAGCAGTACTTC	CASSQVAQEQYF
-	TRBV10-2	TRBD1	TRBJ1-2	TGCGCCAGCAGCGGGGGACAGGGGGCAGATGGCTACACCTTC	CASSGGQGADGYTF
-	TRBV7-2	TRBD2	TRBJ2-7	TGTGCCAGCAGCTTAGGGGTAGCGGGCACCTACGAGCAGTACTTC	CASSLGVAGTYEQYF
-	TRBV15	TRBD2	TRBJ2-3	TGTGCCACCAGCACCCCTAGCGGAGAGGGGACAGATACGCAGTATTTT	CATSTPSGEGTDTQYF
-	TRBV16	-	TRBJ1-2	TGTGCCAGCAGCGGATCGACGAGAGCAGCGCGACTGGACACCTTC	CASSGSTRAARLDTF
-	TRBV6-1	-	TRBJ2-7	TGTGCCAGCAGTGAATCTTCCGGGACATCTAACGAGCAGTACTTC	CASSESSGTSNEQYF
-	TRBV4-2	TRBD2	TRBJ2-3	TGTGCCAGCAGCCAAGATGGGGTAGCGGGAGGTTCTTTTAGGACAGATACGCAGTATTTT	CASSQDGVAGGSFRTDTQYF
once	TRBV2	-	TRBJ2-5	TGTGCCAGCAGCGCCCCTCTTGAGACCCAGTACTTC	CASSAPLETQYF
medium-sized	TRBV4-3	-	TRBJ2-6	TGCGCCAGCAGCCAAGATGGACACTCTGGGGCCAACGTCCTGACTTTC	CASSQDGHSGANVLTF
-	TRBV28	-	TRBJ2-1	TGTGCCAGCATGGCGGGGCCTTACAATGAGCAGTTCTTC	CASMAGPYNEQFF
-	TRBV11-3	TRBD2	TRBJ2-1	TGTGCCAGCAGCTTAGGTACTAGCGGTTACTCCTACAATGAGCAGTTCTTC	CASSLGTSGYSYNEQFF
medium-sized	TRBV11-2	-	TRBJ2-1	TGTGCCAGCAGCTTATTCCGGAACTCCTACAATGAGCAGTTCTTC	CASSLFRNSYNEQFF
-	TRBV27	-	TRBJ2-3	TGTGCCAGCAGTTTAGTGGGACCGTCCACAGATACGCAGTATTTT	CASSLVGPSTDTQYF
-	TRBV7-6	-	TRBJ1-1	TGTGCCAGCAGCTCTCAGGGCACTGAAGCTTTCTTT	CASSSQGTEAFF
-	TRBV2	TRBD2	TRBJ2-1	TGTGCCAGCAGTTTGGGGGGGGAGGCCCTCTCCTACAATGAGCAGTTCTTC	CASSLGGEALSYNEQFF
-	TRBV28	TRBD2	TRBJ2-5	TGTGCCAGCAGTTCCCCGGGGGGTAGGCCACCCCAAGAGACCCAGTACTTC	CASSSPGGRPPQETQYF
few	TRBV19	TRBD1	TRBJ1-2	TGTGCCAGTGCAACGTGGGGACAGGGGGATTATGGCTACACCTTC	CASATWGQGDYGYTF
once	TRBV5-5	-	TRBJ1-2	TGTGCCAGCAGCTTGGCTTATGGCTACACCTTC	CASSLAYGYTF
-	TRBV5-1	TRBD2	TRBJ2-1	TGCGCCAGCAGCTTGAGCGGCTCTAGCGGCAACTACAATGAGCAGTTCTTC	CASSLSGSSGNYNEQFF
once	TRBV6-5	-	TRBJ1-1	TGTGCCATAACCTCCTCGGGGCCATGGGCTGAAGCTTTCTTT	CAITSSGPWAEAFF
-	TRBV6-4	TRBD2	TRBJ2-1	TGTGCCAGCAGTGAGACCGGGACTAGCTTCCATGAGCAGTTCTTC	CASSETGTSFHEQFF
-	TRBV15	-	TRBJ2-5	TGTGCCACCAGCTCTCGCAGGTTGGAGACCCAGTACTTC	CATSSRRLETQYF
-	TRBV27	-	TRBJ2-1	TGTGCCAGCAGTTCCCTGGGAGACTACAATGAGCAGTTCTTC	CASSSLGDYNEQFF
-	TRBV5-4	-	TRBJ2-3	TGTGCCAGCAGCTTGTCCGGGACAACCCCAGATACGCAGTATTTT	CASSLSGTTPDTQYF
-	TRBV28	-	TRBJ2-3	TGTGCCAGCAAAGCGACTAGCACAGATACGCAGTATTTT	CASKATSTDTQYF
-	TRBV11-3	-	TRBJ2-5	TGTGCCAGCGAAGGCCCCTGGGGAGAGACCCAGTACTTC	CASEGPWGETQYF
few	TRBV29-1	-	TRBJ2-2	TGCAGCGTTGATCCCGGGAACACCGGGGAGCTGTTTTTT	CSVDPGNTGELFF
-	TRBV7-8	-	TRBJ2-7	TGTGCCAGCAGCTTCGCAAACAGGGCACCTAGCTACGAGCAGTACTTC	CASSFANRAPSYEQYF
few	TRBV27	TRBD2	TRBJ2-5	TGTGCCAGCAGCCAAAGCGGGGGGCACCAAGAGACCCAGTACTTC	CASSQSGGHQETQYF
-	TRBV4-1	-	TRBJ2-2	TGCGCCAGCAGCCAAGATCAGCTGGCGGGGAACACCGGGGAGCTGTTTTTT	CASSQDQLAGNTGELFF
-	TRBV9	-	TRBJ2-3	TGTGCCAGCAGCACCTGGACAGCTAGCACAGATACGCAGTATTTT	CASSTWTASTDTQYF
-	TRBV28	-	TRBJ2-3	TGTGCCAGCACCCTCGGGAAGGGGATCACAGATACGCAGTATTTT	CASTLGKGITDTQYF
-	TRBV4-3	-	TRBJ2-1	TGCGCCAGCAGCCGTATAGACAATGAGCAGTTCTTC	CASSRIDNEQFF